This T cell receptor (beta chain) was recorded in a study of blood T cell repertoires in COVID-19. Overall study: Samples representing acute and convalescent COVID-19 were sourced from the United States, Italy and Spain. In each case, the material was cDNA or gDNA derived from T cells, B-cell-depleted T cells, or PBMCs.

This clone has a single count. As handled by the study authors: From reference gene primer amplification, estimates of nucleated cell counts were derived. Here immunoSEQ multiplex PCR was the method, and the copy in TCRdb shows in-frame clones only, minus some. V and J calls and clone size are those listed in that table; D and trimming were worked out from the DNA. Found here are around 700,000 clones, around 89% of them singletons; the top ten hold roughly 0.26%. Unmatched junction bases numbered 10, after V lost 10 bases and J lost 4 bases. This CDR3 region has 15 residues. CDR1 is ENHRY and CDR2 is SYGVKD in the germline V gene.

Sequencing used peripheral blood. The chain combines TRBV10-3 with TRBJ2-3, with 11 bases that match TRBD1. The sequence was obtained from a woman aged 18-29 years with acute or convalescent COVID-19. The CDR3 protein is CASRTGQGVPDTQYF. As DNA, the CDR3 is TGTGCCAGCCGGACGGGACAGGGGGTCCCAGATACGCAGTATTTT.